This TCR beta chain stems from a study of cytomegalovirus exposure and HLA in healthy donors. At the level of the study: From donors who were HLA-typed, an early data release held approximately 84 million unique TCRs.

Study-wide points: Several top significant clusters appeared, in a later analysis, to be linked to common viral pathogens.

J gave up 5 bases and V 0 bases, and 4 bases lay outside the gene matches. The CDR3 totals 15 residues. From germline, CDR1 is SGHTA and CDR2 FQGTGA. The PCR made use of 60 Vbeta and 13 Jbeta primers. Sequencing used immunoSEQ multiplex PCR; TCRdb keeps in-frame clones, though not all of them. The sample has roughly 130,000 clones; approximately 80% are singletons. A note on this clone: Its antigen is still unknown.

The receptor's source is a male donor in good health and CMV-seropositive. Sequencing was carried out using PBMCs. The V gene is TRBV7-3, the J gene TRBJ2-1, with TRBD2 identical over 7 bases. The CDR3 spells CASSLTGLDHNEQFF. The DNA of the CDR3 is TGTGCCAGCAGCTTAACTGGACTAGACCACAATGAGCAGTTCTTC.